This T cell receptor beta chain is from a study of siplizumab effects on memory and regulatory T cells. Study conclusions and caveats: An assignable phenotype, naive or memory, was missing from roughly 83-96% of proliferating CD4+ or CD8+ clones.

The method was immunoSEQ multiplex PCR; TCRdb's version includes in-frame clones alone and lacks a portion of them. The repertoire holds some 100,000 clones, with nearly 95% as singletons. To note about this clone: The target antigen is unknown.

V was pared by 4 bases and J by 4 bases, with 8 bases between. The CDR3 totals 12 residues. CDR1 SQVTM and CDR2 ANQGSEA come from the germline V gene. The chain joins TRBV29-1 to TRBJ2-1; a possible D gene is TRBD1 (6 bases). The sequencing sample was made of non-Treg CD4+ T cells sorted from blood. This TCR was recovered from a human donor in good health. This CDR3 reads CSVGTAYNEQFF. The CDR3 region has the DNA TGCAGCGTTGGGACAGCTTACAATGAGCAGTTCTTC.